Listed below are T cell receptor beta chains from one sample, sequenced in a study of T-cell reconstitution after alpha-beta-depleted transplantation in children. One entry per CDR3 protein results from TCRdb running MiXCR on the PCR reads. This table holds hundreds of thousands of distinct CDR3 sequences, 10% to 15% found once. This specimen was PBMCs, taken before TCRalphabeta/CD19-depleted stem cell transplant. The receptor source for this set is a girl aged 2 to 10 with congenital amegakaryocytic thrombocytopenia, due to receive a stem cell transplant. Both conserved end residues are part of each CDR3. The order of the fields is clone size, V gene, J gene, D gene, CDR3 protein, CDR3 DNA. D genes are given only for firm matches. Clone sizes are given selectively: once, few, many, or a class where the clone is expanded.

size: .; V: TRBV20-1; J: TRBJ2-3; D: .; CDR3: CSAKGVQKDTQYF; DNA: TGCAGTGCTAAGGGAGTTCAGAAAGATACGCAGTATTTT
size: .; V: TRBV6-6; J: TRBJ2-2; D: .; CDR3: CASIAAGELFF; DNA: TGTGCCAGCATCGCGGCCGGGGAGCTGTTTTTT
size: few; V: TRBV7-8; J: TRBJ2-1; D: .; CDR3: CASIPLGESSYNEQFF; DNA: TGTGCCAGCATCCCCCTGGGGGAGAGCTCCTACAATGAGCAGTTCTTC
size: .; V: TRBV2; J: TRBJ2-1; D: TRBD2; CDR3: CASSPLAGGSGEQFF; DNA: TGTGCCAGCAGCCCGCTTGCGGGAGGGTCGGGTGAGCAGTTCTTC
size: many; V: TRBV5-1; J: TRBJ2-3; D: .; CDR3: CASSFVTALATQYF; DNA: TGCGCCAGCAGCTTCGTGACCGCCTTGGCTACGCAGTATTTT
size: few; V: TRBV11-2; J: TRBJ2-5; D: TRBD2; CDR3: CASSPVPGLVETQYF; DNA: TGTGCCAGCAGCCCCGTCCCGGGACTAGTTGAGACCCAGTACTTC
size: many; V: TRBV24-1; J: TRBJ2-2; D: .; CDR3: CATKSMAGELFF; DNA: TGTGCCACGAAATCCATGGCCGGGGAGCTGTTTTTT
size: few; V: TRBV20-1; J: TRBJ2-5; D: .; CDR3: CSAKNGETQYF; DNA: TGCAGTGCTAAAAACGGGGAGACCCAGTACTTC
size: few; V: TRBV3-1; J: TRBJ2-1; D: .; CDR3: CASSQGRRSYNEQFF; DNA: TGTGCCAGCAGCCAAGGAAGGCGCTCCTACAATGAGCAGTTCTTC
size: few; V: TRBV12-3/TRBV12-4; J: TRBJ2-3; D: TRBD2; CDR3: CASSLELAGADTQYF; DNA: TGTGCCAGCAGTTTAGAGCTAGCGGGAGCAGATACGCAGTATTTT
size: .; V: TRBV14; J: TRBJ2-7; D: .; CDR3: CAPKGPTLTSDCEQYF; DNA: TGTGCCCCCAAGGGGCCCACGCTTACCTCTGACTGCGAGCAGTACTTC
size: .; V: TRBV11-2; J: TRBJ2-7; D: TRBD2; CDR3: CASRPTSGSIGFEQYF; DNA: TGTGCCAGCAGACCGACTAGCGGGAGTATCGGATTCGAGCAGTACTTC
size: .; V: TRBV20-1; J: TRBJ2-1; D: TRBD2; CDR3: CSARDFGASGYNEQFF; DNA: TGCAGTGCTAGAGATTTTGGCGCTAGCGGATACAATGAGCAGTTCTTC
size: many; V: TRBV29-1; J: TRBJ2-4; D: TRBD1; CDR3: CSAQTGVIQYF; DNA: TGCAGCGCCCAGACAGGGGTAATTCAGTACTTC
size: many; V: TRBV20-1; J: TRBJ1-3; D: .; CDR3: CSAPDSSGNTIYF; DNA: TGCAGTGCTCCGGACAGCTCTGGAAACACCATATATTTT
size: many; V: TRBV28; J: TRBJ2-1; D: .; CDR3: CASSFDEQFF; DNA: TGTGCCAGCAGTTTCGATGAGCAGTTCTTC
size: many; V: TRBV5-1; J: TRBJ1-2; D: .; CDR3: CASSLGHRETNYGYTF; DNA: TGCGCCAGCAGCTTAGGACATCGGGAGACTAACTATGGCTACACCTTC
size: few; V: TRBV20-1; J: TRBJ2-5; D: TRBD1; CDR3: CSARDRGVIQYF; DNA: TGCAGTGCCAGGGACAGGGGGGTAATCCAGTACTTC
size: many; V: TRBV6-5; J: TRBJ2-2; D: .; CDR3: CASSIRGTGELFF; DNA: TGTGCCAGCAGTATCAGGGGCACCGGGGAGCTGTTTTTT
size: many; V: TRBV29-1; J: TRBJ2-7; D: .; CDR3: CSVVRDPYTSPNEQYF; DNA: TGCAGCGTTGTAAGGGACCCCTATACCAGCCCCAACGAGCAGTACTTC
size: few; V: TRBV5-1; J: TRBJ2-4; D: .; CDR3: CASSLVEGKNIQYF; DNA: TGCGCCAGCAGCTTGGTAGAGGGCAAAAACATTCAGTACTTC
size: few; V: TRBV12-5; J: TRBJ2-5; D: TRBD2; CDR3: CASAGGQETQYF; DNA: TGTGCTAGCGCGGGGGGTCAAGAGACCCAGTACTTC
size: .; V: TRBV12-3/TRBV12-4; J: TRBJ2-7; D: TRBD2; CDR3: CASRPSAGGSYEQYF; DNA: TGTGCCAGCCGACCCAGTGCGGGAGGGTCCTACGAGCAGTACTTC
size: many; V: TRBV12-3/TRBV12-4; J: TRBJ2-3; D: TRBD2; CDR3: CASSPAGATDTQYF; DNA: TGTGCCAGCAGCCCAGCGGGAGCCACAGATACGCAGTATTTT
size: .; V: TRBV5-1; J: TRBJ2-5; D: .; CDR3: CASASVDFLWETQYF; DNA: TGCGCCAGCGCCTCCGTGGACTTTCTGTGGGAGACCCAGTACTTC
size: many; V: TRBV5-1; J: TRBJ2-5; D: .; CDR3: CASSPGVGSQEETQYF; DNA: TGCGCCAGCAGCCCGGGCGTGGGTAGTCAGGAAGAGACCCAGTACTTC
size: many; V: TRBV10-3; J: TRBJ2-3; D: TRBD2; CDR3: CASSGSGTDTQYF; DNA: TGTGCCAGCAGCGGGAGCGGCACAGATACGCAGTATTTT
size: .; V: TRBV6-2/TRBV6-3; J: TRBJ2-1; D: .; CDR3: CASSRPSSDRYNEQFF; DNA: TGTGCCAGCAGTCGACCTTCTAGCGACAGATACAATGAGCAGTTCTTC
size: .; V: TRBV5-1; J: TRBJ2-3; D: .; CDR3: CASSFGLALTDTQYF; DNA: TGCGCCAGCAGCTTTGGCCTAGCACTCACAGATACGCAGTATTTT
size: few; V: TRBV7-9; J: TRBJ2-3; D: .; CDR3: CASSPPGNPARTDTQYF; DNA: TGTGCCAGCAGCCCGCCGGGGAACCCAGCCCGCACAGATACGCAGTATTTT
size: many; V: TRBV7-9; J: TRBJ1-3; D: TRBD1; CDR3: CASSFTGGTGNTIYF; DNA: TGTGCCAGCAGCTTCACAGGGGGCACTGGAAACACCATATATTTT
size: .; V: TRBV7-9; J: TRBJ2-7; D: .; CDR3: CASSSPTEDGEQYF; DNA: TGTGCCAGCAGCTCGCCGACGGAAGATGGCGAGCAGTACTTC
size: few; V: TRBV19; J: TRBJ2-3; D: .; CDR3: CASSTNRDDAQYF; DNA: TGTGCCAGTAGTACAAACCGGGACGATGCGCAGTATTTT
size: many; V: TRBV24-1; J: TRBJ2-6; D: .; CDR3: CATSDLYGANVLTF; DNA: TGTGCCACCAGTGATTTGTATGGGGCCAACGTCCTGACTTTC
size: many; V: TRBV21-1; J: TRBJ2-2; D: .; CDR3: CASSKGNSGRALVTGELFF; DNA: TGTGCCAGCAGCAAAGGGAATAGCGGGAGGGCCCTCGTCACCGGGGAGCTGTTTTTT
size: .; V: TRBV3-1; J: TRBJ2-2; D: .; CDR3: CASRSAYLAGELFF; DNA: TGTGCCAGCAGGAGCGCATACTTGGCCGGGGAGCTGTTTTTT
size: .; V: TRBV2; J: TRBJ2-5; D: TRBD2; CDR3: CASSPQREWSETQYF; DNA: TGTGCCAGCTCCCCCCAGCGGGAGTGGTCGGAGACCCAGTACTTC
size: few; V: TRBV4-1; J: TRBJ2-1; D: TRBD1; CDR3: CASSQEFPPGQGFGEQFF; DNA: TGCGCCAGCAGCCAAGAGTTCCCCCCGGGACAGGGGTTTGGTGAGCAGTTCTTC
size: .; V: TRBV5-1; J: TRBJ1-6; D: TRBD1; CDR3: CASSAQGAHSPLHF; DNA: TGCGCCAGCAGCGCCCAGGGGGCTCATTCACCCCTCCACTTT
size: few; V: TRBV5-1; J: TRBJ2-7; D: .; CDR3: CASSLVAGRGYEQYF; DNA: TGCGCCAGCAGCTTGGTAGCAGGACGAGGCTACGAGCAGTACTTC
size: .; V: TRBV28; J: TRBJ2-3; D: .; CDR3: CASRESGIGTTDTQYF; DNA: TGTGCCAGCAGAGAGTCAGGGATAGGGACCACAGATACGCAGTATTTT
size: .; V: TRBV20-1; J: TRBJ2-1; D: .; CDR3: CSAGGSSPLNEQFF; DNA: TGCAGTGCCGGCGGCTCCTCCCCATTGAACGAGCAGTTCTTC
size: many; V: TRBV27; J: TRBJ2-2; D: TRBD2; CDR3: CASSPGLAGGTGELFF; DNA: TGTGCCAGCAGCCCCGGACTAGCGGGAGGTACCGGGGAGCTGTTTTTT
size: many; V: TRBV20-1; J: TRBJ2-7; D: TRBD1; CDR3: CSAGTGRYEQYF; DNA: TGCAGTGCCGGGACAGGGCGTTACGAGCAGTACTTC
size: few; V: TRBV18; J: TRBJ2-7; D: .; CDR3: CASSPRGPYYEQYF; DNA: TGTGCCAGCTCACCACGCGGGCCTTACTACGAGCAGTACTTC
size: many; V: TRBV5-8; J: TRBJ2-1; D: .; CDR3: CASSSLSHADNEQFF; DNA: TGTGCCAGCAGCTCCCTGTCGCATGCTGACAATGAGCAGTTCTTC
size: many; V: TRBV2; J: TRBJ2-7; D: TRBD2; CDR3: CASSRGGTRDEQYF; DNA: TGTGCCAGCAGTCGGGGTGGGACTAGGGACGAGCAGTACTTC
size: many; V: TRBV20-1; J: TRBJ1-5; D: TRBD1; CDR3: CSASSRGDQPQHF; DNA: TGCAGTGCTAGTAGCAGGGGGGATCAGCCCCAGCATTTT
size: many; V: TRBV6-1; J: TRBJ1-3; D: .; CDR3: CASSTRSGNTIYF; DNA: TGTGCCAGCAGTACCCGCTCTGGAAACACCATATATTTT
size: .; V: TRBV19; J: TRBJ2-4; D: TRBD1; CDR3: CASSQDRVLNIQYF; DNA: TGTGCCAGTAGTCAGGACAGGGTCTTGAACATTCAGTACTTC
size: few; V: TRBV7-2; J: TRBJ2-5; D: TRBD2; CDR3: CASSLGVGGRETQYF; DNA: TGTGCCAGCAGCTTAGGAGTCGGGGGGAGGGAGACCCAGTACTTC
size: .; V: TRBV12-3/TRBV12-4; J: TRBJ2-4; D: .; CDR3: CASSMGKNIQYF; DNA: TGTGCCAGCAGTATGGGCAAAAACATTCAGTACTTC
size: many; V: TRBV20-1; J: TRBJ1-4; D: TRBD1; CDR3: CSANPGQGEKLFF; DNA: TGCAGTGCTAATCCGGGACAGGGGGAAAAACTGTTTTTT
size: many; V: TRBV6-5; J: TRBJ2-1; D: TRBD2; CDR3: CASSYRREGNEQFF; DNA: TGTGCCAGCAGTTACCGGCGGGAGGGTAATGAGCAGTTCTTC
size: many; V: TRBV29-1; J: TRBJ2-1; D: TRBD2; CDR3: CSVATSGSNEQFF; DNA: TGCAGCGTTGCGACTAGCGGGAGTAATGAGCAGTTCTTC
size: few; V: TRBV7-6; J: TRBJ2-2; D: TRBD2; CDR3: CASSSPWGAGVLGTGELFF; DNA: TGTGCCAGCAGCTCCCCTTGGGGAGCGGGAGTTTTAGGCACCGGGGAGCTGTTTTTT